These 24 T cell receptor beta chains came from one sample sequenced in a study of post-analysis software for immune sequencing data. General study findings and limits: About five TRBV segments, including TRBV5-6, TRBV5-1 and TRBV20-1, were more frequent in patients than controls.

The antigens these receptors bind are not known. Tagging with unique molecular identifiers was a feature of the TCR beta cDNA libraries. MiXCR, run by TCRdb on the PCR reads, gives a single entry per CDR3 protein. This table has about 770,000 distinct CDR3 sequences, approximately 44% appearing once. The specimen sequenced was blood. The receptor set was obtained from a girl aged 5 to 17 with multiple sclerosis.

The rearrangement uses TRBV2 and TRBJ2-1; D tentatively reads TRBD1 or TRBD2 (6 bases each). This CDR3 spans 12 amino acids. Trimming left V 11 bases short and J 2 bases short, with 10 bases between. Germline CDR1 and CDR2: SNHLY and FYNNEI. In DNA form, the CDR3 reads TGTGCCGCCGGGGGCGCCTACAATGAGCAGTTCTTC. It encodes CAAGGAYNEQFF. The full variable domain, completed using reference TRBV2 and TRBJ2-1, is EPEVTQTPSHQVTQMGQEVILRCVPISNHLYFYWYRQILGQKVEFLVSFYNNEISEKSEIFDDQFSVERPDGSNFTLKIRSTKLEDSAMYFCAAGGAYNEQFFGPGTRLTVL.

This clonotype has just one count. The genes are TRBV5-5 and TRBJ2-5, with D perhaps assigned TRBD1 or TRBD2 (5 bases each). The length of the CDR3 is 14 residues. V dropped 4 bases and J dropped 6 bases, with 16 bases sitting between them. Germline CDR1 and CDR2: SGHKS and YYEKEE (reference sequence). The CDR3 loop is CASSLGGQGQTQYF. CDR3 coding DNA: TGTGCCAGCAGCCTGGGCGGGCAGGGTCAGACCCAGTACTTC.

This clonotype was found a few times. The chain's CDR3 is CASSSLLMGQFNEQFF. The CDR3, as DNA: TGTGCCAGCAGCTCACTCCTTATGGGACAGTTCAATGAGCAGTTCTTC. This sequence joins TRBV7-9 and TRBJ2-1, with 7 positions matching TRBD1. Trimming cost V 4 bases and J 6 bases; bases outside gene matches: 12. CDR3 length: 16 residues. CDR1 and CDR2 (germline): SEHNR, FQNEAQ (reference sequence).

V gene TRBV29-1 combines with J gene TRBJ1-1; D is unclear. The CDR3 consists of 13 residues. V lost 4 bases, J lost 1 base, and 10 bases lay in between. Germline V gene lookup returns CDR1 SQVTM and CDR2 ANQGSEA. The CDR3 nucleotides are TGCAGCGTTGGGATGAGGACGAACACTGAAGCTTTCTTT. This encodes CSVGMRTNTEAFF. Combining the CDR3 with reference TRBV29-1 and TRBJ1-1 gives the whole variable domain SAVISQKPSRDICQRGTSLTIQCQVDSQVTMMFWYRQQPGQSLTLIATANQGSEATYESGFVIDKFPISRPNLTFSTLTVSNMSPEDSSIYLCSVGMRTNTEAFFGQGTRLTVV.

The table lists this clonotype with a few counts. The V call is TRBV28, the J call TRBJ1-4, with a possible D match to TRBD1 (5 bases). The CDR3 is 12 residues long. Trimming took off 5 bases at V and 5 bases at J, with 6 bases between the two ends. Germline CDR1 is MDHEN and CDR2 is SYDVKM. The CDR3 is CASSNRNEKLFF. CDR3 DNA: TGTGCCAGCAGTAACAGGAATGAAAAACTGTTTTTT.

The chain employs TRBV20-1 and TRBJ2-4; 8 bases line up with TRBD1. The J call is doubtful: the DNA matches TRBJ2-7 better. The CDR3 has 14 residues. In germline, CDR1 is DFQATT, CDR2 SNEGSKA (reference sequence). The CDR3 reads CSAAVDRGTYEQYF. As DNA, the CDR3 is TGCAGTGCTGCCGTAGACAGGGGAACCTACGAGCAGTACTTC.

This sequence joins TRBV12-5 and TRBJ1-5; no clear D. Trimming removed 6 bases at V and 0 bases at J, with 9 bases between. Looked up from germline, CDR1 is LGHNT and CDR2 is FRNRAP. The CDR3 loop spans 14 amino acids. The CDR3: CASGPGHSNQPQHF. For the CDR3, the DNA is TGTGCTAGTGGCCCGGGCCATAGCAATCAGCCCCAGCATTTT. Filled out from reference TRBV12-5 and TRBJ1-5, the complete variable domain reads DARVTQTPRHKVTEMGQEVTMRCQPILGHNTVFWYRQTMMQGLELLAYFRNRAPLDDSGMPKDRFSAEMPDATLATLKIQPSEPRDSAVYFCASGPGHSNQPQHFGDGTRLSIL.

Only a few counts were recorded for this clonotype. V usage is TRBV24-1 and J usage is TRBJ2-7; 9 nucleotides line up with TRBD2. V gave up 7 bases and J gave up 4 bases; unmatched junction bases: 7. This CDR3 has 14 residues. From germline, CDR1 is KGHDR and CDR2 SFDVKD. The CDR3 nucleotides are TGTGCCACCAGCCCCCGGACTAGCGTTTACGAGCAGTACTTC. It translates to CATSPRTSVYEQYF.

This sequence joins TRBV5-1 and TRBJ2-1; TRBD2 might be the D (6 bases). In germline, CDR1 is SGHRS, CDR2 YFSETQ. This CDR3 is 16 amino acids long. Trimming left V 4 bases short and J 5 bases short, with 19 bases between. CDR3 amino acids: CASSPGSTGGDNEQFF. In nucleotides, the CDR3 is TGCGCCAGCAGCCCCGGATCCACGGGCGGGGACAATGAGCAGTTCTTC.

In this sample, this clonotype turned up a few times. This rearrangement joins TRBV7-6 to TRBJ2-1, with 8 bases fitting TRBD2. CDR3 length equals 14 residues. The ends lost 5 bases at V and 7 bases at J; junction bases unmatched: 7. Germline CDR1 is SGHVS and CDR2 is FNYEAQ. The CDR3 region has the DNA TGTGCCAGCAGCCCCCTGAGCGGGAGTAATGAGCAGTTCTTC. Amino acids: CASSPLSGSNEQFF.

V is TRBV27 and J is TRBJ2-1, with 16 bases identical to TRBD2. This CDR3 comprises 20 residues. The germline V gene has CDR1 MNHEY and CDR2 SMNVEV (reference sequence). V shed 4 bases and J 0 bases; nucleotides not matched to a gene: 9. Written as DNA, the CDR3 is TGTGCCAGCAGTTCACCCGGGACTAGCGGGAGGGATAGCTCCTACAATGAGCAGTTCTTC. Amino acids: CASSSPGTSGRDSSYNEQFF.

This clonotype was detected a few times. The rearrangement joins TRBV11-2 to TRBJ2-7, with 9 bases identical to TRBD2. The germline gives CDR1 SGHAT, CDR2 FQNNGV. Germline trimming cut 2 bases from V and 0 bases from J; bases unmatched to any gene: 8. The CDR3 sequence is 17 residues long. Written as DNA, the CDR3 is TGTGCCAGCAGCTTATATGCCGGCGGGAGGGCCTCCTACGAGCAGTACTTC. Protein: CASSLYAGGRASYEQYF.

On this clonotype itself: A read error may account for a junction end that differs from germline. The chain carries TRBV3-1 and TRBJ2-1; no definite D call. This CDR3 comprises 13 residues. From germline, CDR1 is LGHDT and CDR2 YNNKEL (reference sequence). The DNA of the CDR3 is TGTGCCGGCAGCCAAGATCCACCGGATGAGCAGTTCTTC. This encodes CAGSQDPPDEQFF.

This clonotype was found once. The chain couples TRBV5-1 to TRBJ1-1; 7 bases are a match to TRBD1. CDR1 is SGHRS, CDR2 YFSETQ, per germline. V dropped 4 bases and J dropped 8; count of bases not matched to a gene: 14. CDR3 length: 15 residues. The CDR3 bases are TGCGCCAGCAGCCCGGGGGGACTACAGGGGTACGAAGCTTTCTTT. Amino acids: CASSPGGLQGYEAFF.

The CDR3 spells CAISESNLGGGQPQHF. In nucleotides, the CDR3 is TGTGCCATCAGTGAGTCAAATTTGGGGGGCGGTCAGCCCCAGCATTTT. V and J are TRBV10-3 and TRBJ1-5; the D gene is possibly TRBD1 (6 bases). The V end was cut by 0 bases, the J end by 6 bases, with 15 bases between. Germline V CDR1 and CDR2: ENHRY, SYGVKD. This CDR3 contains 16 residues.

This clonotype occurred a few times. This chain connects TRBV24-1 to TRBJ1-2, with D possibly TRBD1 on 6 matching bases. This CDR3 is 16 amino acids long. V was cut by 1 base and J by 4 bases, with 15 bases left in between. CDR1 and CDR2 from the germline V gene are KGHDR and SFDVKD. CDR3: CATSDFGKGGAYGYTF. CDR3 coding DNA: TGTGCCACCAGTGATTTCGGCAAGGGGGGAGCCTATGGCTACACCTTC.

This clonotype was seen more than once but under ten times. This sequence may be a read error, since a much larger clone differs from it by one base. CDR3 amino acids: CAVQEFGNSGANVLTF. CDR3 DNA: TGTGCCGTACAGGAGTTTGGAAACTCTGGGGCCAACGTCCTGACTTTC. This chain uses TRBV6-5 with TRBJ2-6; D is perhaps TRBD1 (5 bases). Trimming took off 11 bases at V and 0 bases at J, with 17 bases between the two ends. Per the germline V gene, CDR1 is MNHEY and CDR2 is SVGAGI. This CDR3 is built from 16 residues.

Only a few counts were recorded for this clonotype. The junction does not match germline at one end; this may be a read error. The V and J genes are TRBV12-3 or TRBV12-4 and TRBJ2-1; D not certain. There are 15 residues in the CDR3. The CDR3 reads CARSLSPTLGNEQFF. Written as DNA, the CDR3 is TGTGCCCGCAGTTTAAGTCCAACCCTAGGGAATGAGCAGTTCTTC.

The V gene is TRBV7-2, the J gene TRBJ2-1, with D possibly matching TRBD1 (5 bases). The germline V gene has CDR1 SGHTA and CDR2 FQGNSA. Trimming removed 3 bases at V and 7 bases at J, with 16 bases between. The CDR3 is made up of 15 amino acids. This CDR3 reads CASSLAIGAFNEQFF. In nucleotides, the CDR3 is TGTGCCAGCAGCTTGGCAATAGGGGCGTTTAATGAGCAGTTCTTC.

The chain has TRBV20-1 and TRBJ2-1, with 8 positions matching TRBD2. There are 16 residues in the CDR3. Germline-derived CDR1 and CDR2 are DFQATT and SNEGSKA (reference sequence). With V trimmed by 1 base and J by 7 bases, 12 bases remained unmatched. CDR3 coding DNA: TGCAGTGCTAGAGGTGACACTAGCGGTTTTTTGAATGAGCAGTTCTTC. Translating gives CSARGDTSGFLNEQFF.

The V and J genes are TRBV2 and TRBJ2-7, with D hard to call. V was clipped by 4 bases and J by 2 bases, with 15 bases between them. This CDR3 is built from 15 residues. Germline assignment: CDR1 SNHLY and CDR2 FYNNEI. As DNA, the CDR3 is TGTGCCAGCAGTGCTCGGAGTACAGCCACCTACGAGCAGTACTTC. This translates into CASSARSTATYEQYF.

The CDR3 sequence is CASSEFPGSTDTQYF. Written as DNA, the CDR3 is TGTGCCAGCAGTGAATTCCCGGGGAGCACAGATACGCAGTATTTT. The chain has TRBV25-1 and TRBJ2-3; D possibly corresponds to TRBD2 (5 bases). The CDR3 loop spans 15 amino acids. With 1 base removed from V and 0 bases from J, the gap between germline ends came to 8 bases. CDR1 MGHDK and CDR2 SYGVNS come from the germline V gene.

The J gene is TRBJ2-7, the V gene TRBV4-1, with TRBD2 matching over 7 bases. This CDR3 contains 15 residues. Germline CDR1 and CDR2: MGHRA and YSYEKL. Germline trimming cut 4 bases from V and 0 bases from J; bases unmatched to any gene: 6. This chain's CDR3 is CASSPTSDSSYEQYF. For the CDR3, the DNA is TGCGCCAGCAGCCCCACTAGCGACAGCTCCTACGAGCAGTACTTC.

This chain connects TRBV6-5 to TRBJ2-7; 9 bases fit TRBD2. From germline, CDR1 is MNHEY and CDR2 SVGAGI. The CDR3 sequence is 15 residues long. J was trimmed by 0 bases and V by 7 bases; bases with no gene match: 7. As DNA, the CDR3 is TGTGCCAGCACCCAGACTAGCGGCGGCTCCTACGAGCAGTACTTC. This gives the protein CASTQTSGGSYEQYF.